The clone carrying this T cell receptor beta chain showed up many times. The antigen is unknown. TCRdb analysed the reads with MiXCR anew, one entry per CDR3 protein. The repertoire holds about 490,000 distinct CDR3 sequences, approximately 15% seen once, with 24% in the top ten. This sample is drawn from a study of T cell repertoires in cytomegalovirus infection. In the study overall: Public TCR beta signature analysis indicated the presence of both CMV infection and matching HLA type.

Findings and limits, study-wide: Identification of carriers of CMV plus the relevant HLA was achieved through cumulative public TCR beta family frequency. HLA-C-restricted CMV clonotypes gave the most frequent clonotype in two of eight donors.

Sequencing was done on a sample of CD8+ T cells from PBMCs. The clonotype comes from a human donor in good health (CMV status not recorded). Some clones in this sample may be carry-over from other donors' samples.

CDR3 DNA sequence: TGTGCCAGCAGCCCCCCAATGAACACTGAAGCTTTCTTT. Protein sequence: CASSPPMNTEAFF. The chain has TRBV7-9 and TRBJ1-1; D gene uncertain. The length of the CDR3 is 13 residues. Trimming left V 5 bases short and J 0 bases short, with 7 bases between. Germline CDR1 reads SEHNR; CDR2 reads FQNEAQ (reference sequence).